This T cell receptor (beta chain) was captured in a study of shared clonotypes between healthy human individuals. Overall study findings and caveats: Clonotype sharing among donors likely depends on sequencing depth.

Replicate PCRs for unsorted PBMC used 250 to 300 ng DNA (about 30,000 T cell genomes). Source study methods: With immunoSEQ giving junction-only sequences and no quality scores, filtering differed. Clones were read by immunoSEQ multiplex PCR, and TCRdb kept only the in-frame ones, dropping some. V, J and clone size are those of that table, while D and trimming were read from the DNA. The table lists some 530,000 clones, 65% to 85% of them singletons. Regarding this clone: As yet, its antigen is unknown.

V shed 5 bases and J shed 3 bases, with 13 bases lying between them. The CDR3 spans 13 residues. CDR1 and CDR2 (germline): GTSNPN, SVGIG (reference sequence). Donors were healthy HIV-negative adults without recent acute infections or vaccinations. The source material was PBMCs. The receptor was derived from a woman aged 40 to 49 in good health. Some clones in this sample may be carry-over from other donors' samples. The gene calls are TRBV30 and TRBJ1-1; possibly TRBD1 for D (5 bases). The CDR3 DNA sequence: TGTGCCTGGCTCAGGGAAGTTTACACTGAAGCTTTCTTT. This encodes CAWLREVYTEAFF. The full variable domain, rest sourced from reference TRBV30 and TRBJ1-1, is SQTIHQWPATLVQPVGSPLSLECTVEGTSNPNLYWYRQAAGRGLQLLFYSVGIGQISSEVPQNLSASRPQDRQFILSSKKLLLSDSGFYLCAWLREVYTEAFFGQGTRLTVV.